A single sample gave rise to the 14 T cell receptor beta chains below, sequenced in a study of control samples from healthy donors and cancer patients. Method: immunoSEQ multiplex PCR; TCRdb's copy keeps in-frame clones and lacks some. The data hold about 140,000 clones, with 94% observed a single time. The specimen sequenced was blood. Source of these receptors: a man in his forties in good health.

The gene calls are TRBV19 and TRBJ2-7; no clear D gene. Trimming pared 10 bases from V and 7 bases from J, leaving 17 bases between. The V gene's germline CDR1 is LNHDA and CDR2 SQIVND (reference sequence). CDR3 length equals 12 residues. The DNA of the CDR3 is TGTGCCACCTCGAGTCCTTTTCGGGAGCAGTACTTC. Translating gives CATSSPFREQYF.

This chain joins TRBV29-1 and TRBJ2-6; 7 bases align to TRBD2. After removal of 3 bases from V and 2 bases from J, the junction contained 1 base not matched to a gene. The CDR3 spans 14 residues. The germline CDR1 and CDR2 sequences are SQVTM and ANQGSEA. The CDR3 protein is CSVEGGTGANVLTF. CDR3 nucleotides: TGCAGCGTTGAGGGGGGGACTGGGGCCAACGTCCTGACTTTC.

This chain connects TRBV18 to TRBJ2-3; 11 nucleotides line up with TRBD2. The CDR3 covers 16 residues. Looked up from germline, CDR1 is KGHSH and CDR2 is LQKENI. V was clipped by 1 base and J by 2 bases; unmatched bases: 2. CDR3 amino acids: CASSPLAGGNTDTQYF. The CDR3 coding sequence is TGTGCCAGCTCACCACTAGCGGGAGGGAACACAGATACGCAGTATTTT.

The CDR3 coding sequence is TGTGCCAGCAGCGTAGAAACTAGGAGCACCGGGGAGCTGTTTTTT. Translated, it gives CASSVETRSTGELFF. The chain is built from TRBV9 and TRBJ2-2, with D maybe TRBD2 (5 bases). Trimming left V 0 bases short and J 4 bases short, with 10 bases between. CDR3 length: 15 amino acids. CDR1 and CDR2 (germline): SGDLS, YYNGEE.

The chain carries TRBV12-2 and TRBJ2-7; the D segment call TRBD2 is taken from the table without a DNA check. TRBV12-2 is recorded as a pseudogene. The CDR3 loop spans 16 amino acids. For the CDR3, the DNA is TGTGCAAGTCGCTTAGGTTCCCGAGGCCTTTCCTACGAGCAGTACTTC. This encodes CASRLGSRGLSYEQYF.

This clone was seen a single time. The gene calls are TRBV19 and TRBJ1-2, with 8 nucleotides matching TRBD1. The V and J ends lost 7 bases and 4 bases, in that order; junction bases with no gene match: 5. There are 13 residues in the CDR3. The germline CDR1 and CDR2 sequences are LNHDA and SQIVND (reference sequence). The CDR3 spells CASTLTGAYGYTF. The CDR3 DNA sequence: TGTGCCAGTACCCTGACAGGGGCCTATGGCTACACCTTC.

The rearrangement uses TRBV9 and TRBJ2-3, with a possible D match to TRBD1 (5 bases). The germline gives CDR1 SGDLS, CDR2 YYNGEE. The CDR3 runs to 15 residues. V lost 0 bases to trimming and J lost 3 bases, with 11 bases between them. The CDR3 DNA reads as TGTGCCAGCAGCGTAGAGGGCAGGGCAACAGATACGCAGTATTTT. Translated: CASSVEGRATDTQYF.

The J gene is TRBJ2-2, the V gene TRBV28, with 10 bases that match TRBD2. The V and J ends lost 7 bases and 5 bases, in that order; junction bases with no gene match: 13. Germline CDR1 reads MDHEN; CDR2 reads SYDVKM. The CDR3 has 17 residues. The CDR3 protein is CASTVQLGLAVTGELFF. CDR3 DNA: TGTGCCAGCACAGTCCAATTAGGACTAGCGGTTACCGGGGAGCTGTTTTTT.

CDR3 DNA sequence: TGTGCCAGCAGCTTACAGGGACAGGGGAACTATGGCTACACCTTC. It translates to CASSLQGQGNYGYTF. V usage is TRBV7-9 and J usage is TRBJ1-2, with 10 bases that match TRBD1. After removal of 2 bases from V and 2 bases from J, the junction contained 2 bases not matched to a gene. Germline CDR1 is SEHNR and CDR2 is FQNEAQ (reference sequence). This CDR3 has 15 amino acids.

The J gene is TRBJ1-5, the V gene TRBV12-2. TRBV12-2 constitutes a pseudogene. CDR3 length: 17 residues. The CDR3 DNA is TGTGCAAGTCGCTTACCTTTAGCGGTCCAGGCTAATCAGCCCCAGCATTTT. It encodes CASRLPLAVQANQPQHF.

CDR3 region: CASSPYRGDYEQYF. The CDR3 region has the DNA TGTGCCAGCTCACCATACAGGGGGGACTACGAGCAGTACTTC. This sequence joins TRBV18 and TRBJ2-7, with TRBD1 matching 8 bases. The V gene's germline CDR1 is KGHSH and CDR2 LQKENI. With 2 bases clipped from V and 3 bases from J, the junction kept 3 bases outside the gene matches. CDR3 length: 14 residues. The entire variable domain, with the rest obtained from reference TRBV18 and TRBJ2-7, is as follows: NAGVMQNPRHLVRRRGQEARLRCSPMKGHSHVYWYRQLPEEGLKFMVYLQKENIIDESGMPKERFSAEFPKEGPSILRIQQVVRGDSAAYFCASSPYRGDYEQYFGPGTRLTVT.

The CDR3 is CASSKVPQGKKQRSYNEQFF. The CDR3 nucleotides read TGTGCCAGCAGCAAAGTCCCCCAGGGAAAAAAGCAGCGCTCCTACAATGAGCAGTTCTTC. The chain couples TRBV21-1 to TRBJ2-1; TRBD1, the table's D call, lacks a check against the DNA. TRBV21-1 is a pseudogene. This CDR3 has 20 residues.

This chain joins TRBV12-3 or TRBV12-4 and TRBJ2-3, with no clear D. With 5 bases removed from V and 9 bases from J, the gap between germline ends came to 15 bases. The CDR3 is made up of 13 amino acids. The CDR3 loop is CASSHDLGGTQYF. DNA of the CDR3: TGTGCCAGCAGTCATGACCTAGGTGGAACGCAGTATTTT.

The V gene is TRBV24-1, the J gene TRBJ2-6; D gene unclear. Germline V gives CDR1 KGHDR, CDR2 SFDVKD. The CDR3 length is 16 residues. V was trimmed by 3 bases and J by 0 bases, leaving 8 bases between them. This CDR3 reads CATSDRMSSGANVLTF. In nucleotides, the CDR3 is TGTGCCACCAGTGATAGGATGAGCTCTGGGGCCAACGTCCTGACTTTC.